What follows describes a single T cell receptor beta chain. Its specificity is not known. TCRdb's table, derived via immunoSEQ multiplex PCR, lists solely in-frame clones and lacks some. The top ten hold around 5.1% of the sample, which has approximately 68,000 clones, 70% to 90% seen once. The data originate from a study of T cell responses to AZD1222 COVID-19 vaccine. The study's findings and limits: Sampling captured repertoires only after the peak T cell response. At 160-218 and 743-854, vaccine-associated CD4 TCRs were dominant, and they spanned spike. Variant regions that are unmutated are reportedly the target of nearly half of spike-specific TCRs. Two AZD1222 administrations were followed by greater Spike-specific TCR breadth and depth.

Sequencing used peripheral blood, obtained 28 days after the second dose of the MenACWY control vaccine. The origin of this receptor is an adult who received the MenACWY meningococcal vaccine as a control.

The CDR3 protein is CASSLGDQGPPYEQYF. CDR3 nucleotides: TGTGCCAGCAGCTTAGGGGACCAGGGGCCTCCCTACGAGCAGTACTTC. J is TRBJ2-7 and V is TRBV7-2, with D possibly TRBD1 on 6 matching bases. The germline V and J ends were trimmed by 1 base and 2 bases, with 15 bases remaining between them. CDR1 is SGHTA and CDR2 is FQGNSA in the germline V gene. CDR3 length: 16 amino acids.